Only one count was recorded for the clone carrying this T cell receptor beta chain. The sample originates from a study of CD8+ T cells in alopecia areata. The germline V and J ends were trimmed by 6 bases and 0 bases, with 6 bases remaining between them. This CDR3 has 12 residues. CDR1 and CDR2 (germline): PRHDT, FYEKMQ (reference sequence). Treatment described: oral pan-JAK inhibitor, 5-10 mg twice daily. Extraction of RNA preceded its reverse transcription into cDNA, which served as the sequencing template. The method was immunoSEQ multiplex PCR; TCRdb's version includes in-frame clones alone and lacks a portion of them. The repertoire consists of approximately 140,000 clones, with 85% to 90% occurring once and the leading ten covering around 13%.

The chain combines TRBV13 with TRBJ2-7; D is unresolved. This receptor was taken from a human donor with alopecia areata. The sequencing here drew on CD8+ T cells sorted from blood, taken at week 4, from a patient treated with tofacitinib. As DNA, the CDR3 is TGTGCCAGCAGTCTTGCCTCCTACGAGCAGTACTTC. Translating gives CASSLASYEQYF.